A single sample gave rise to the 2 T cell receptor beta chains below, sequenced in a study of read filtering for tumor transcriptome and immune sequencing. This library used roughly 400 ng RNA and molecular barcoded adaptors spanning alpha/delta and beta/gamma chains. A single record per CDR3 protein comes from TCRdb applying MiXCR to the reads. The data hold over 45,000 distinct CDR3 sequences, with 20% to 25% observed a single time. Sequencing was performed on a population of CD138-negative cells sorted from bone marrow. All receptors come from a donor at least 40 years old with multiple myeloma.

This clonotype has ten or more counts. The chain is built from TRBV11-2 and TRBJ1-6; no firm D call. V lost 3 bases, J lost 9 bases, and 9 bases lay in between. Germline CDR1 is SGHAT and CDR2 is FQNNGV. This CDR3 has 13 amino acids. The CDR3 spells CASSFSPGSPLHF. For the CDR3, the DNA is TGTGCCAGCAGCTTTTCGCCGGGTTCACCCCTCCACTTT.

This clonotype was picked up a small number of times. V is TRBV28 and J is TRBJ2-2; 7 nucleotides line up with TRBD1. J gave up 1 base and V 7 bases, and 6 bases lay outside the gene matches. This CDR3 contains 15 residues. Per the germline V gene, CDR1 is MDHEN and CDR2 is SYDVKM. The CDR3 protein is CASNLWTGNTGELFF. The CDR3 DNA follows: TGTGCCAGCAACCTGTGGACAGGGAACACCGGGGAGCTGTTTTTT. Drawing the rest from reference TRBV28 and TRBJ2-2, the complete variable domain is DVKVTQSSRYLVKRTGEKVFLECVQDMDHENMFWYRQDPGLGLRLIYFSYDVKMKEKGDIPEGYSVSREKKERFSLILESASTNQTSMYLCASNLWTGNTGELFFGEGSRLTVL.